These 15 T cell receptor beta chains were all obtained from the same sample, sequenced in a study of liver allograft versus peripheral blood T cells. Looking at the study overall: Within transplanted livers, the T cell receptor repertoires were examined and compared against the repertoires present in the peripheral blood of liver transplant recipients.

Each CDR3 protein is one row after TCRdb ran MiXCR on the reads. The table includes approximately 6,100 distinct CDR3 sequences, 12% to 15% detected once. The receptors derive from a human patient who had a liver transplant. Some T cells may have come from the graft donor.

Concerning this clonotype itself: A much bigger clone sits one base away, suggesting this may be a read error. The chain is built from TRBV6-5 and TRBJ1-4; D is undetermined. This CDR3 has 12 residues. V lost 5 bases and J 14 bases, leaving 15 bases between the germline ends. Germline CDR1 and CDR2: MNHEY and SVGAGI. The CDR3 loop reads CASSTVRFDLFF. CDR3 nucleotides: TGTGCCAGCAGTACCGTCAGGTTCGACCTGTTTTTT.

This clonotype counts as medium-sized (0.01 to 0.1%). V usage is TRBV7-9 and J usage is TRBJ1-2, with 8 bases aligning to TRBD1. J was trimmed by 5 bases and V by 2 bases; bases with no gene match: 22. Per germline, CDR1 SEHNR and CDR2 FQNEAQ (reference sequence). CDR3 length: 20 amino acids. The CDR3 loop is CASSLISARDRRGRGYGYTF. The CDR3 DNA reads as TGTGCCAGCAGCTTAATATCCGCCCGGGACAGGCGCGGGAGGGGGTATGGCTACACCTTC.

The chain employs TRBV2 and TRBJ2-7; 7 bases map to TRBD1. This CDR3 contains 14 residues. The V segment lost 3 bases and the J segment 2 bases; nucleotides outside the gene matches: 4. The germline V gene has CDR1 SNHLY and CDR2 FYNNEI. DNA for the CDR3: TGTGCCAGCAGTGAGCAGGGGGAGACCTACGAGCAGTACTTC. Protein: CASSEQGETYEQYF.

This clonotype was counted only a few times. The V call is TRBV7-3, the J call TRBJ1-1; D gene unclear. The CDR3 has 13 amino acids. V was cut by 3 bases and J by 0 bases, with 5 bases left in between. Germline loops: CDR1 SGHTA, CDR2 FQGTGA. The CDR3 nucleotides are TGTGCCAGCAGCTTTACAGTGAACACTGAAGCTTTCTTT. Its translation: CASSFTVNTEAFF.

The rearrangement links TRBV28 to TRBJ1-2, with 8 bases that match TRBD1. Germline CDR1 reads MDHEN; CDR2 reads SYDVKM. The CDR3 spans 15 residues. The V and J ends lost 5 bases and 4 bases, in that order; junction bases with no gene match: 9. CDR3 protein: CASSPPRGHGYGYTF. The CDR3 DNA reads TGTGCCAGCAGTCCACCCAGGGGGCACGGCTATGGCTACACCTTC.

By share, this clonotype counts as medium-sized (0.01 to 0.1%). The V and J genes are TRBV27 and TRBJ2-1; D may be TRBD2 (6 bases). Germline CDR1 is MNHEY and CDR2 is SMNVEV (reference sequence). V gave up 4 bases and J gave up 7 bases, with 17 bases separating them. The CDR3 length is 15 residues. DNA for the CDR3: TGTGCCAGCAGTTCGCCGGGACTGCGAGTTAATGAGCAGTTCTTC. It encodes CASSSPGLRVNEQFF.

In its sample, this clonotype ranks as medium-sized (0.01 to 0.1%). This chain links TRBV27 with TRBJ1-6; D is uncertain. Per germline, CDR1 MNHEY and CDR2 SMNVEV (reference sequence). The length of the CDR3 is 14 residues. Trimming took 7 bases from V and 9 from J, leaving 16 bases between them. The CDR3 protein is CASMNGGRVSPLHF. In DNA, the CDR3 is TGTGCCAGCATGAACGGTGGACGGGTTTCACCCCTCCACTTT.

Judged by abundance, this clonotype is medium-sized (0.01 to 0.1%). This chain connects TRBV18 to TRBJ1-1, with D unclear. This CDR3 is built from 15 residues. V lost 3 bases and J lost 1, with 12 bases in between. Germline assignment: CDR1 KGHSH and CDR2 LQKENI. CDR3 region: CASSPRPDWNTEAFF. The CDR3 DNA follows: TGTGCCAGCTCACCCCGACCTGACTGGAACACTGAAGCTTTCTTT.

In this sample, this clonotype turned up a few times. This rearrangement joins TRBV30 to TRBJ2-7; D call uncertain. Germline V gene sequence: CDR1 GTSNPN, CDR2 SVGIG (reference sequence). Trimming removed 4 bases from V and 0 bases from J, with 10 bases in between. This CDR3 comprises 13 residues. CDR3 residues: CAWNEVSSYEQYF. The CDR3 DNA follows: TGTGCCTGGAACGAGGTGAGCTCCTACGAGCAGTACTTC.

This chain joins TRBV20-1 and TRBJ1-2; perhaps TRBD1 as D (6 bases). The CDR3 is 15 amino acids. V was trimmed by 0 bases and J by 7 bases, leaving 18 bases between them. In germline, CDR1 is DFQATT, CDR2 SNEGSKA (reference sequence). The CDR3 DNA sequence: TGCAGTGCTAGAGATCGGGGTTCGGGGGCTAGTGGCTACACCTTC. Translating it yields CSARDRGSGASGYTF.

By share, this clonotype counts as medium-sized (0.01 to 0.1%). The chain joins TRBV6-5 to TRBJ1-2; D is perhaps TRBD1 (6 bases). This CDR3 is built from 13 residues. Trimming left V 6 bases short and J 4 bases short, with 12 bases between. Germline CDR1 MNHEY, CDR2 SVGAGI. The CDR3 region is CASRQTGAYGYTF. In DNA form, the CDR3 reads TGTGCCAGCAGACAGACAGGTGCCTATGGCTACACCTTC.

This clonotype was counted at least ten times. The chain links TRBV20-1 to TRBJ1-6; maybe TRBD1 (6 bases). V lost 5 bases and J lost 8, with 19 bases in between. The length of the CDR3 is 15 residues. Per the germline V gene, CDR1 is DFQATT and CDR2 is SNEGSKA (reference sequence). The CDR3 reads CSAQGRTDPYSPLHF. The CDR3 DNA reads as TGCAGTGCTCAGGGAAGGACAGACCCATATTCACCCCTCCACTTT.

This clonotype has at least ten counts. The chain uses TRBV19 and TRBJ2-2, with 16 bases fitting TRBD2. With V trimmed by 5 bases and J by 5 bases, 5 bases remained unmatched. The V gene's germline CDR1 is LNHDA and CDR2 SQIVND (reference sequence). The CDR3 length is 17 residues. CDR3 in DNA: TGTGCCAGTAGTCCTCTGGGACTAGCGGGGGGGACCGGGGAGCTGTTTTTT. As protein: CASSPLGLAGGTGELFF.

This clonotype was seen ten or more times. This chain's CDR3 is CASSYGGARNQPQHF. The CDR3 DNA is TGTGCCAGCAGTTACGGGGGGGCGCGCAATCAGCCCCAGCATTTT. This sequence joins TRBV6-2 or TRBV6-3 and TRBJ1-5; D is possibly TRBD1 (6 bases). The CDR3 sequence is 15 residues long. Germline CDR1 and CDR2: MNHEY and SVGEGT. Trimming cost V 2 bases and J 2 bases, with 10 bases left between them.

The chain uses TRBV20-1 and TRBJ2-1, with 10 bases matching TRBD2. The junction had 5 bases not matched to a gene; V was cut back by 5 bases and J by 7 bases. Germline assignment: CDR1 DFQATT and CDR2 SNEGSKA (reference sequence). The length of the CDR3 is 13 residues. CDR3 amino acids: CSAGAGGPNEQFF. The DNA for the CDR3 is TGCAGTGCTGGAGCGGGAGGGCCTAATGAGCAGTTCTTC.